This paragraph reports one T cell receptor beta chain. Its target is not known. The PCR was carried out with 60 Vbeta primers and 13 Jbeta primers. TCRdb keeps only in-frame clones here, not all; method: immunoSEQ multiplex PCR. The sample consists of about 100,000 clones, roughly 72% of them appearing once. CDR3 length: 14 amino acids. Trimming shortened V by 5 bases and J by 5 bases, and 17 bases separated the two germline ends. CDR1 is SGHDT and CDR2 is YYEEEE in the germline V gene. The data were obtained in a study of cytomegalovirus exposure and HLA in healthy donors. Study results and caveats: Reported results showed that the classifier diagnosed cytomegalovirus status with high specificity and sensitivity. As a later analysis showed, several of the most significant clusters appeared to be linked to common viral pathogens. Earlier results showed most TCR beta V segments being productive about 87% or about 30% of the time.

Donors in the study were healthy people who gave bone marrow. This chain links TRBV5-6 with TRBJ2-7; D may be TRBD2 (5 bases). The material sequenced was PBMCs. This clonotype originated in a woman between 18 and 30 years old in good health and CMV-seropositive. CDR3 in amino acids: CASSILGGADEQYF. In DNA form, the CDR3 reads TGTGCCAGCAGTATATTAGGTGGAGCGGACGAGCAGTACTTC.